Below, 5 T cell receptor beta chains from the same sample are listed, as sequenced in a study of T cell responses to AZD1222 COVID-19 vaccine. Generated by immunoSEQ multiplex PCR, the TCRdb table keeps only in-frame clones and is missing some. The sample records about 140,000 clones, roughly 89% being singletons. The source was peripheral blood, collected 28 days after the second AZD1222 dose. All receptors come from an adult who received the AZD1222 COVID-19 vaccine.

V is TRBV5-5 and J is TRBJ1-4, with D uncertain. The CDR3 runs to 13 residues. Looked up from germline, CDR1 is SGHKS and CDR2 is YYEKEE (reference sequence). With 4 bases removed from V and 12 bases from J, the gap between germline ends came to 16 bases. This CDR3 reads CASSPVDGSELFF. CDR3 in DNA: TGTGCCAGCAGCCCAGTGGACGGGTCAGAACTGTTTTTT.

This chain uses TRBV5-1 with TRBJ2-1, with D possibly TRBD2 on 6 matching bases. The V gene's germline CDR1 is SGHRS and CDR2 YFSETQ. There are 16 residues in the CDR3. V was pared by 0 bases and J by 0 bases, with 10 bases between. CDR3 protein: CASSLESGLSYNEQFF. The CDR3 bases are TGCGCCAGCAGCTTGGAAAGCGGGCTCTCCTACAATGAGCAGTTCTTC.

This sequence joins TRBV4-2 and TRBJ1-4, with D tentatively TRBD1 (5 bases). CDR3 length equals 15 residues. Germline CDR1 LGHNA, CDR2 YNFKEQ. Deletions cut 1 base from V and 2 bases from J, with 8 bases between. This CDR3 reads CASSQAGTTNEKLFF. DNA for the CDR3: TGTGCCAGCAGCCAAGCCGGGACTACTAATGAAAAACTGTTTTTT.

The chain is built from TRBV18 and TRBJ1-4; 8 bases match TRBD1. Germline trimming cut 4 bases from V and 0 bases from J; bases unmatched to any gene: 13. The CDR3 runs to 19 residues. The germline V gene has CDR1 KGHSH and CDR2 LQKENI. The CDR3 nucleotides read TGTGCCAGCTCACTACTGGTCGGGACAGGCCTTGCAACTAATGAAAAACTGTTTTTT. As protein: CASSLLVGTGLATNEKLFF.

The genes are TRBV7-2 and TRBJ1-1, with D perhaps matching TRBD1 (6 bases). The ends were cut back, 4 bases at V and 7 bases at J, with 13 bases in the middle. The germline CDR1 and CDR2 sequences are SGHTA and FQGNSA. This CDR3 region has 13 residues. CDR3 loop: CASSSQGRSEAFF. CDR3 DNA: TGTGCCAGCAGCTCACAGGGTAGAAGTGAAGCTTTCTTT.